This T cell receptor (beta chain) originates from a study of T cells in Graves' hyperthyroidism and ophthalmopathy. From germline, CDR1 is DFQATT and CDR2 SNEGSKA (reference sequence). CDR3 length: 14 amino acids. V lost 3 bases and J lost 6; bases outside the gene matches: 5. TCR beta CDR3 regions were amplified from RNA transcripts. Carried out on the TCR CDR3, a first-round RT-PCR used the HTBI primer set. MiXCR was run by TCRdb on the multiplex PCR reads, yielding one entry per CDR3 protein. The table records approximately 430,000 distinct CDR3 sequences, over 12% of them present only once. Many counts were recorded for this clonotype.

The TCR originated in a man aged 18 to 30 with Graves' ophthalmopathy. Specimen: blood. V usage is TRBV20-1 and J usage is TRBJ2-2; the match to TRBD2 covers 9 bases. This chain's CDR3 is CSASNGTSSGELFF. The DNA for the CDR3 is TGCAGTGCTAGCAACGGGACTAGCTCCGGGGAGCTGTTTTTT.